This TCR beta chain was recorded in a study of T cell repertoires in cytomegalovirus infection. Per germline, CDR1 LNHDA and CDR2 SQIVND (reference sequence). J was trimmed by 1 base and V by 5 bases; bases with no gene match: 7. The CDR3 runs 15 residues. MiXCR was run by TCRdb on the reads, yielding one entry per CDR3 protein. Among roughly 150,000 distinct CDR3 sequences listed, about 25% were seen once. The V gene is TRBV19, the J gene TRBJ1-1; 7 bases are shared with TRBD1. The TCR was taken from a human donor in good health (CMV status not recorded). Some clones in this sample may be carry-over from other donors' samples. The sequenced material came from PBMCs. The CDR3 region has the DNA TGTGCCAGTAGTTGGAGGGGGCGCGGGAACACTGAAGCTTTCTTT. Residues: CASSWRGRGNTEAFF.